Each of the 5 T cell receptor beta chains below was sequenced from the same sample in a study of CXCR3-negative and CXCR3-positive naive CD8 T cells. Study results and caveats: Against CXCR3-negative naive cells, CXCR3-positive naive cells showed more hydrophobic TRB CDR3s.

These receptors are not linked to any known antigen. TRB cDNA libraries were made by UMI-labeled 5' RACE. From its re-call of the 5' RACE reads, TCRdb lists each CDR3 protein once, without DNA. Recorded here are over 150,000 distinct CDR3 sequences; the top ten clones represent approximately 0.46%. Sequenced sample: naive CXCR3+ CD8+ T cells from blood. Indicated subset: CD45RO-CCR7+CD27+CD95- naive CD8+ T cells expressing CXCR3 (TNR3+). The receptors were gathered from a human donor in good health. Some clones in this sample may be carry-over from other donors' samples.

This sequence joins TRBV12-3 or TRBV12-4 and TRBJ1-1. This CDR3 is built from 12 residues. This CDR3 is CASSELTREAFF.

The genes are TRBV16 and TRBJ2-1. The CDR3 consists of 13 residues. The germline CDR1 and CDR2 sequences are KGHSY and FQNENV. CDR3 residues: CASSRFLNNEQFF.

The CDR3 reads CASSYSVGESLGEQYF. The chain carries TRBV6-5 and TRBJ2-7. The germline V gene encodes CDR1 MNHEY and CDR2 SVGAGI. This CDR3 has 16 amino acids.

This chain joins TRBV12-3 or TRBV12-4 and TRBJ2-1; TCRdb outputs TRBD1, but without DNA this stays unchecked. The CDR3 consists of 13 residues. The CDR3 protein is CASSLGTDNEQFF.

The chain uses TRBV24-1 and TRBJ2-1. CDR1 and CDR2 from the germline V gene are KGHDR and SFDVKD. The CDR3 runs 15 residues. CDR3: CATSDWGISYNEQFF.